The 30 T cell receptor beta chains listed next were all sequenced from one sample in a study of blood T cell repertoires in COVID-19. Profiling relied on immunoSEQ multiplex PCR, and the TCRdb table lists in-frame clones only, not all of them. This table has fewer than 300,000 clones, about nine tenths appearing once. Sequenced: peripheral blood. Receptors originate from a woman aged 30 to 39 with COVID-19, enrolled during active disease.

This rearrangement joins TRBV9 to TRBJ1-2; tentatively, D is TRBD1 (5 bases). This CDR3 is built from 15 residues. V was clipped by 4 bases and J by 3 bases, with 16 bases between them. Germline CDR1 is SGDLS and CDR2 is YYNGEE. CDR3: CASSPNSGWDYGYTF. In nucleotides, the CDR3 is TGTGCCAGCAGCCCTAACTCAGGGTGGGACTATGGCTACACCTTC.

The chain carries TRBV7-2 and TRBJ1-2, with D perhaps matching TRBD1 (6 bases). The CDR3 loop spans 15 amino acids. Trimming left V 5 bases short and J 0 bases short, with 13 bases between. Germline CDR1 SGHTA, CDR2 FQGNSA. DNA for the CDR3: TGTGCCAGCAGCCTGGACAGCTTATCTAACTATGGCTACACCTTC. It specifies CASSLDSLSNYGYTF. Looking up the rest from reference TRBV7-2 and TRBJ1-2 gives the full variable domain: GAGVSQSPSNKVTEKGKDVELRCDPISGHTALYWYRQSLGQGLEFLIYFQGNSAPDKSGLPSDRFSAERTGGSVSTLTIQRTQQEDSAVYLCASSLDSLSNYGYTFGSGTRLTVV.

V usage is TRBV15 and J usage is TRBJ2-7; 10 nucleotides agree with TRBD2. Germline CDR1 is LNHNV and CDR2 is YYDKDF (reference sequence). This CDR3 spans 15 amino acids. V lost 0 bases, J lost 6 bases, and 5 bases stayed unmatched. The CDR3 spells CATSRDRGLAREQYF. The CDR3 DNA sequence: TGTGCCACCAGCAGAGATCGGGGACTAGCGCGCGAGCAGTACTTC.

This chain connects TRBV18 to TRBJ1-1; no reliable D call. Deletions cut 3 bases from V and 5 bases from J, with 19 bases between. The CDR3 is 16 amino acids. From germline, CDR1 is KGHSH and CDR2 LQKENI. As DNA, the CDR3 is TGTGCCAGCTCACCTAAAGGAGGCCGGGAGGGAACTGAAGCTTTCTTT. Encoded protein: CASSPKGGREGTEAFF. The entire variable domain, with the rest obtained from reference TRBV18 and TRBJ1-1, is as follows: NAGVMQNPRHLVRRRGQEARLRCSPMKGHSHVYWYRQLPEEGLKFMVYLQKENIIDESGMPKERFSAEFPKEGPSILRIQQVVRGDSAAYFCASSPKGGREGTEAFFGQGTRLTVV.

V is TRBV14 and J is TRBJ2-7, with unresolved D. Trimming removed 4 bases at V and 3 bases at J, with 13 bases between. Germline loops: CDR1 SGHDN, CDR2 FVKESK. The CDR3 is 14 residues long. The DNA of the CDR3 is TGTGCCAGCAGCCCCGGTGCGATCTTCTACGAGCAGTACTTC. Its translation is CASSPGAIFYEQYF.

This chain uses TRBV5-4 with TRBJ1-1; unclear D gene. Germline CDR1 and CDR2: SGHNT and YYREEE (reference sequence). The CDR3 has 15 amino acids. Trimming removed 2 bases from V and 1 base from J, with 12 bases in between. The DNA of the CDR3 is TGTGCCAGCAGCTTAATCTCACGGGGGAACACTGAAGCTTTCTTT. Encoded protein: CASSLISRGNTEAFF.

The chain joins TRBV5-8 to TRBJ1-5, with 8 positions matching TRBD1. Germline V gene data show CDR1 as SGHTS and CDR2 as YDEGEE. J gave up 4 bases and V 2 bases, and 5 bases lay outside the gene matches. The CDR3 is 15 amino acids. The DNA for the CDR3 is TGTGCCAGCAGCTTCCGACAGGGGCCGAATCAGCCCCAGCATTTT. This translates into CASSFRQGPNQPQHF.

This chain uses TRBV4-1 with TRBJ1-1, with D possibly TRBD1 on 6 matching bases. Trimming took off 0 bases at V and 6 bases at J, with 14 bases between the two ends. Germline V gene data show CDR1 as MGHRA and CDR2 as YSYEKL. The CDR3 is 15 amino acids. CDR3 region: CASSQDFSTGSEAFF. CDR3 nucleotides: TGCGCCAGCAGCCAAGATTTTTCGACAGGCTCTGAAGCTTTCTTT.

This clone was observed a few times. The V call is TRBV5-1, the J call TRBJ1-2; no definite D call. V was shortened by 5 bases and J by 1 base, with 12 bases between the two germline ends. The CDR3 is made up of 14 amino acids. Germline CDR1 reads SGHRS; CDR2 reads YFSETQ. Here the CDR3 DNA reads TGCGCCAGCAGACCCCCCTACAGTAACTATGGCTACACCTTC. Translated: CASRPPYSNYGYTF.

The chain uses TRBV6-1 and TRBJ2-3; 8 bases line up with TRBD1. The CDR3 loop spans 16 amino acids. J was trimmed by 4 bases and V by 3 bases; bases with no gene match: 9. Per germline, CDR1 MNHNS and CDR2 SASEGT. Here the CDR3 DNA reads TGTGCCAGCAGTGAGACAGGGGCGCGGGGTTCAGATACGCAGTATTTT. Residues: CASSETGARGSDTQYF.

The gene calls are TRBV27 and TRBJ1-2, with D tentatively TRBD1 (5 bases). V lost 2 bases and J 10 bases, leaving 11 bases between the germline ends. From germline, CDR1 is MNHEY and CDR2 SMNVEV (reference sequence). The CDR3 is 12 amino acids. The CDR3 spells CASSLQGVDYTF. In DNA, the CDR3 is TGTGCCAGCAGTTTACAGGGTGTGGACTACACCTTC.

This chain connects TRBV19 to TRBJ2-6, with 9 bases lining up with TRBD1. Looked up from germline, CDR1 is LNHDA and CDR2 is SQIVND (reference sequence). The CDR3 sequence is 17 residues long. The trim removed 2 bases at V and 4 bases at J, leaving 6 bases unmatched. CDR3 amino acids: CASSITGQGTGANVLTF. For the CDR3, the DNA is TGTGCCAGTAGTATAACGGGACAGGGTACCGGGGCCAACGTCCTGACTTTC.

The chain employs TRBV28 and TRBJ2-3; 7 bases are a match to TRBD1. The J segment lost 13 bases and the V segment lost 5 bases, leaving 18 bases of the junction unmatched. The CDR3 is 15 amino acids. The germline V gene has CDR1 MDHEN and CDR2 SYDVKM. The CDR3 coding sequence is TGTGCCAGCAGTATCGGACAGGCCGCTGGGGAATTGAAGTATTTT. Amino acid sequence: CASSIGQAAGELKYF.

The chain has TRBV28 and TRBJ1-1; D is ambiguous. This CDR3 comprises 12 residues. Deletions cut 2 bases from V and 2 bases from J, with 3 bases between. Germline V lookup: CDR1 MDHEN, CDR2 SYDVKM. The CDR3 spells CASSLPNTEAFF. The CDR3 bases are TGTGCCAGCAGTTTACCTAACACTGAAGCTTTCTTT.

Remarks on this clone: The CDR3 carries no conserved terminal phenylalanine or tryptophan, so it likely arises from a read error. Because the CDR3's place on the DNA is in doubt, the DNA is left out and the CDR3 is given as listed by TCRdb. The rearrangement joins TRBV10-3 to TRBJ1-1. The CDR3 is made up of 8 amino acids, end residues included. The V gene's germline CDR1 is ENHRY and CDR2 SYGVKD. CDR3 region: CAISETGG.

This clone was seen only once. The chain uses TRBV5-4 and TRBJ1-5; D is perhaps TRBD1 (5 bases). The germline V gene has CDR1 SGHNT and CDR2 YYREEE (reference sequence). V was pared by 0 bases and J by 5 bases, with 12 bases between. This CDR3 spans 15 amino acids. The CDR3 sequence: CASSLDRGEHQPQHF. Here the CDR3 DNA reads TGTGCCAGCAGCTTGGATAGGGGCGAGCATCAGCCCCAGCATTTT.

The rearrangement links TRBV3-1 (or the pseudogene TRBV3-2) to TRBJ1-1, with D tentatively TRBD1 (6 bases). V was shortened by 4 bases and J by 4 bases, with 16 bases between the two germline ends. The germline gives CDR1 LGHDT, CDR2 YNNKEL (reference sequence). The CDR3 loop spans 15 amino acids. The CDR3 spells CASSPLGGVGTEAFF. Written as DNA, the CDR3 is TGTGCCAGCAGCCCTCTAGGGGGAGTAGGCACTGAAGCTTTCTTT.

This chain joins TRBV29-1 and TRBJ1-2; TRBD1 might be the D (6 bases). The CDR3 length is 12 residues. The V and J ends lost 0 bases and 5 bases respectively, with 7 bases between them. Per germline, CDR1 SQVTM and CDR2 ANQGSEA. The CDR3 here is CSVEDQGYGYTF. The CDR3 DNA follows: TGCAGCGTTGAAGATCAGGGGTATGGCTACACCTTC.

The CDR3 region is CASSPTLAGGSYNEQFF. In DNA form, the CDR3 reads TGTGCCAGCTCACCGACGCTAGCGGGAGGGTCCTACAATGAGCAGTTCTTC. V and J are TRBV18 and TRBJ2-1; 12 bases match TRBD2. CDR3 length equals 17 residues. Trimming at V came to 3 bases and at J to 1 base, leaving 4 bases not matched to a gene. Germline V CDR1 and CDR2: KGHSH, LQKENI. Complete variable domain (other parts from reference TRBV18 and TRBJ2-1): NAGVMQNPRHLVRRRGQEARLRCSPMKGHSHVYWYRQLPEEGLKFMVYLQKENIIDESGMPKERFSAEFPKEGPSILRIQQVVRGDSAAYFCASSPTLAGGSYNEQFFGPGTRLTVL.

This clone showed up just a few times. The chain combines TRBV24-1 with TRBJ1-6, with D possibly matching TRBD1 (6 bases). This CDR3 spans 16 amino acids. Germline values: CDR1 KGHDR, CDR2 SFDVKD. Trimming removed 0 bases from V and 10 bases from J, with 15 bases in between. Here the CDR3 reads CATSDLWGGFKSPLHF. Written as DNA, the CDR3 is TGTGCCACCAGTGATTTGTGGGGGGGCTTCAAGTCACCCCTCCACTTT.

The rearrangement joins TRBV27 to TRBJ1-5, with 9 positions matching TRBD1. This CDR3 spans 16 amino acids. V was clipped by 5 bases and J by 4 bases; unmatched bases: 9. The germline V gene encodes CDR1 MNHEY and CDR2 SMNVEV (reference sequence). The CDR3 DNA follows: TGTGCCAGCAGTCCGTGGACAGGGGCCCAGAATCAGCCCCAGCATTTT. The encoded protein is CASSPWTGAQNQPQHF.

This clone turned up a few times. The chain couples TRBV2 to TRBJ1-4; 7 positions match TRBD1. The germline V gene encodes CDR1 SNHLY and CDR2 FYNNEI. The CDR3 is 14 residues long. The V segment lost 7 bases and the J segment 4 bases; nucleotides outside the gene matches: 6. The CDR3 DNA is TGTGCCAGCAATCCGGGACAGCTTAATGAAAAACTGTTTTTT. It is translated as CASNPGQLNEKLFF.

The chain carries TRBV13 and TRBJ2-7; D is perhaps TRBD2 (5 bases). The V and J ends lost 5 bases and 0 bases respectively, with 14 bases between them. This CDR3 is built from 15 residues. In germline, CDR1 is PRHDT, CDR2 FYEKMQ (reference sequence). The CDR3 DNA reads as TGTGCCAGCAGCCCCGGCTCGGGGAGCTCCTACGAGCAGTACTTC. Its translation: CASSPGSGSSYEQYF.

The J gene is TRBJ2-7, the V gene TRBV19; TRBD1 matches 8 bases. V trimming: 1 base; J trimming: 3 bases; junction bases outside the gene matches: 2. Germline V gene lookup returns CDR1 LNHDA and CDR2 SQIVND (reference sequence). CDR3 length: 14 residues. The CDR3 nucleotides are TGTGCCAGTAGTATAGGGGACAGGAACTACGAGCAGTACTTC. Its protein product is CASSIGDRNYEQYF. The entire variable domain, with the rest obtained from reference TRBV19 and TRBJ2-7, is as follows: DGGITQSPKYLFRKEGQNVTLSCEQNLNHDAMYWYRQDPGQGLRLIYYSQIVNDFQKGDIAEGYSVSREKKESFPLTVTSAQKNPTAFYLCASSIGDRNYEQYFGPGTRLTVT.

This clone came up once. This chain connects TRBV19 to TRBJ2-7; 9 bases map to TRBD2. CDR3 length: 18 residues. Germline lookup yields CDR1 LNHDA and CDR2 SQIVND (reference sequence). With V trimmed by 9 bases and J by 2 bases, 20 bases remained unmatched. The CDR3 sequence: CASATRSGSGSQPYEQYF. The CDR3 DNA sequence: TGTGCCAGCGCCACCCGTTCTGGTAGCGGGAGCCAACCCTACGAGCAGTACTTC. Together with reference TRBV19 and TRBJ2-7, the CDR3 gives the full variable domain: DGGITQSPKYLFRKEGQNVTLSCEQNLNHDAMYWYRQDPGQGLRLIYYSQIVNDFQKGDIAEGYSVSREKKESFPLTVTSAQKNPTAFYLCASATRSGSGSQPYEQYFGPGTRLTVT.

The chain combines TRBV5-1 with TRBJ1-1, with D unclear. Trimming stripped 2 bases from V and 6 bases from J, with 11 bases between. The CDR3 runs 13 residues. Per the germline V gene, CDR1 is SGHRS and CDR2 is YFSETQ. CDR3 DNA sequence: TGCGCCAGCAGCTTTGAGGGAACCCCTGAAGCTTTCTTT. This encodes CASSFEGTPEAFF.

The chain uses TRBV19 and TRBJ1-5; TRBD1 aligns across 8 bases. The CDR3 extends over 15 amino acids. The junction had 10 bases not matched to a gene; V was cut back by 6 bases and J by 6 bases. Germline V CDR1 and CDR2: LNHDA, SQIVND (reference sequence). The CDR3: CASSPGQGGLQPQHF. The CDR3 DNA follows: TGTGCCAGTAGCCCTGGACAGGGTGGACTTCAGCCCCAGCATTTT. Full variable domain (remainder filled in from reference TRBV19 and TRBJ1-5): DGGITQSPKYLFRKEGQNVTLSCEQNLNHDAMYWYRQDPGQGLRLIYYSQIVNDFQKGDIAEGYSVSREKKESFPLTVTSAQKNPTAFYLCASSPGQGGLQPQHFGDGTRLSIL.

The chain couples TRBV7-3 to TRBJ2-3; 15 positions match TRBD2. Germline loops: CDR1 SGHTA, CDR2 FQGTGA. The CDR3 sequence is 15 residues long. The V gene end was trimmed by 5 bases and the J gene end by 5 bases; junction bases not matched to a gene: 2. The CDR3 nucleotides are TGTGCCAGCAGCCGGACTAGCGGGAGGGGAGATACGCAGTATTTT. Amino acids: CASSRTSGRGDTQYF.

This chain joins TRBV3-1 (or the pseudogene TRBV3-2) and TRBJ1-2; TRBD1 might be the D (5 bases). The germline CDR1 and CDR2 sequences are LGHDT and YNNKEL (reference sequence). This CDR3 comprises 15 residues. V lost 1 base and J 6 bases, leaving 15 bases between the germline ends. As DNA, the CDR3 is TGTGCCAGCAGCCAAGGTGGGCAGGGATTAAATGGCTACACCTTC. Amino acid sequence: CASSQGGQGLNGYTF.

The chain links TRBV28 to TRBJ2-7, with D perhaps TRBD1 (5 bases). Germline V lookup: CDR1 MDHEN, CDR2 SYDVKM. The CDR3 totals 13 residues. Trimming removed 8 bases from V and 4 bases from J, with 15 bases in between. The CDR3 DNA follows: TGTGCCAGCTCCAAAGGGGCAGCTTACGAGCAGTACTTC. It translates to CASSKGAAYEQYF.